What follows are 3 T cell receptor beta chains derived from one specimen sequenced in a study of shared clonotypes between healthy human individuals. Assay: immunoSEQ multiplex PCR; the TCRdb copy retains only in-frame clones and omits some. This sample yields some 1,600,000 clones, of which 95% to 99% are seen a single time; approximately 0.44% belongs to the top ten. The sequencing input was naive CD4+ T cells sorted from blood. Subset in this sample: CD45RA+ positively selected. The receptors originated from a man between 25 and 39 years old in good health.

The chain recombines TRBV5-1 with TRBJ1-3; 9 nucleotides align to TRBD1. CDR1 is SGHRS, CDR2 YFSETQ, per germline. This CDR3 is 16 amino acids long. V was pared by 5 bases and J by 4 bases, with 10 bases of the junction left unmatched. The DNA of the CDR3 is TGCGCCAGCAGTTATCAAACAGGGGGCTCCGGAAACACCATATATTTT. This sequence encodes CASSYQTGGSGNTIYF.

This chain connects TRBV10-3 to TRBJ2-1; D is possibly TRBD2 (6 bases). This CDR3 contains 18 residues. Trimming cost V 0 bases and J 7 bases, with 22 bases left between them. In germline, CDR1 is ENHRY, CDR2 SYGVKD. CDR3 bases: TGTGCCATCAGTGAGTCTCCCGCCGGGACTTCGGCCCAAAATGAGCAGTTCTTC. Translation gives CAISESPAGTSAQNEQFF.

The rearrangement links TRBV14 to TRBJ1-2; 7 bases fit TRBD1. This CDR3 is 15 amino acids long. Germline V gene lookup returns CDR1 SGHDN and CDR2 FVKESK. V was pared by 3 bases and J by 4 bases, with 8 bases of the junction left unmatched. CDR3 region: CASSQRDTGVYGYTF. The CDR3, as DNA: TGTGCCAGCAGCCAGCGCGACACAGGGGTCTATGGCTACACCTTC.